Each of the 11 T cell receptor beta chains below was sequenced from the same sample in a study of shared clonotypes between healthy human individuals. Profiled with immunoSEQ multiplex PCR; TCRdb holds only in-frame clones, not every one. The table shows over 700,000 clones, with roughly 72% occurring only once. The material sequenced was memory CD4+ T cells sorted from blood. Stated subset: CD45RA-negative fraction. The receptors were sampled from a woman aged 25 to 39 in good health.

The table lists this clone with a count of one. The rearrangement links TRBV14 to TRBJ2-1, with D possibly being TRBD2 (6 bases). The CDR3 covers 15 residues. V lost 4 bases and J lost 7, with 17 bases in between. Germline assignment: CDR1 SGHDN and CDR2 FVKESK. CDR3 sequence reads: CASSRLDAGSNEQFF. The CDR3 DNA reads as TGTGCCAGCAGCCGCCTGGACGCGGGATCGAATGAGCAGTTCTTC.

V usage is TRBV28 and J usage is TRBJ1-1; D not resolved. The CDR3 totals 14 residues. Trimming took off 6 bases at V and 1 base at J, with 12 bases between the two ends. The germline CDR1 and CDR2 sequences are MDHEN and SYDVKM. CDR3 region: CASSLVRGNTEAFF. In DNA, the CDR3 is TGTGCCAGCAGCTTAGTTAGAGGGAACACTGAAGCTTTCTTT.

The sample holds many counts of this clone. This chain joins TRBV5-5 and TRBJ1-1, with D unclear. Looked up from germline, CDR1 is SGHKS and CDR2 is YYEKEE (reference sequence). V was clipped by 5 bases and J by 8 bases, with 16 bases between them. This CDR3 comprises 13 residues. Here the CDR3 reads CASRTTGAGEAFF. The CDR3 DNA reads TGTGCCAGCAGAACGACGGGAGCGGGCGAAGCTTTCTTT.

Comments on this clone: This specimen includes other DNA sequences encoding the same CDR3. The chain joins TRBV2 to TRBJ2-7; D remains ambiguous. The CDR3 runs to 12 residues. Trimming removed 2 bases at V and 3 bases at J, with 5 bases between. CDR1 and CDR2 (germline): SNHLY, FYNNEI. The CDR3 nucleotides are TGTGCCAGCAGTGAACGCAGCTACGAGCAGTACTTC. Translation gives CASSERSYEQYF.

This chain joins TRBV7-2 and TRBJ2-2; no clear D gene. V shed 7 bases and J shed 4 bases, with 13 bases lying between them. CDR1 is SGHTA and CDR2 is FQGNSA in the germline V gene. This CDR3 region has 14 residues. The CDR3 sequence is CASNLWSGTGELFF. The CDR3 DNA sequence: TGTGCCAGCAATCTCTGGTCGGGCACCGGGGAGCTGTTTTTT.

This clone occurred many times. The chain couples TRBV28 to TRBJ2-3; the match to TRBD2 covers 10 bases. CDR3 length: 17 amino acids. Germline V CDR1 and CDR2: MDHEN, SYDVKM. The ends lost 6 bases at V and 6 bases at J; junction bases unmatched: 15. CDR3 protein: CASSRRGTSEISDTQYF. In nucleotides, the CDR3 is TGTGCCAGCAGCCGACGAGGGACTAGCGAAATTTCGGATACGCAGTATTTT.

The J gene is TRBJ2-2, the V gene TRBV11-3, with D uncertain. The CDR3 is 14 amino acids. CDR1 SGHNT and CDR2 YENEEA come from the germline V gene. The ends were cut back, 1 base at V and 5 bases at J, with 8 bases in the middle. As DNA, the CDR3 is TGTGCCAGCAGCTTAGGCTGGGGAACCGGGGAGCTGTTTTTT. Its protein product is CASSLGWGTGELFF. The full variable domain, with the rest looked up from reference TRBV11-3 and TRBJ2-2, is EAGVVQSPRYKIIEKKQPVAFWCNPISGHNTLYWYLQNLGQGPELLIRYENEEAVDDSQLPKDRFSAERLKGVDSTLKIQPAELGDSAVYLCASSLGWGTGELFFGEGSRLTVL.

Of note for this clone: Given a far larger clone just one base away, this is likely a sequencing read error. The chain links TRBV7-2 to TRBJ2-5; no clear D gene. The germline V gene has CDR1 SGHTA and CDR2 FQGNSA. V was pared by 3 bases and J by 5 bases, with 4 bases between. This CDR3 has 11 residues. CDR3 coding DNA: TGTGCCAGCAGCTTCGGGGAGACCCAGTACTTC. This translates into CASSFGETQYF. Filled out from reference TRBV7-2 and TRBJ2-5, the complete variable domain reads GAGVSQSPSNKVTEKGKDVELRCDPISGHTALYWYRQSLGQGLEFLIYFQGNSAPDKSGLPSDRFSAERTGGSVSTLTIQRTQQEDSAVYLCASSFGETQYFGPGTRLLVL.

J is TRBJ2-7 and V is TRBV5-1; 7 bases agree with TRBD1. Germline CDR1 reads SGHRS; CDR2 reads YFSETQ. The CDR3 runs to 13 residues. J gave up 6 bases and V 4 bases, and 7 bases lay outside the gene matches. The CDR3 loop is CASSPGSGGEQYF. CDR3 bases: TGCGCCAGCAGCCCCGGATCAGGGGGCGAGCAGTACTTC.

This chain connects TRBV6-4 to TRBJ2-5, with TRBD2 as a possible D gene (6 bases). The CDR3 totals 14 residues. Per the germline V gene, CDR1 is MRHNA and CDR2 is SNTAGT. Trimming shortened V by 5 bases and J by 0 bases, and 10 bases separated the two germline ends. The CDR3 loop reads CASSRDSNQETQYF. In DNA form, the CDR3 reads TGTGCCAGCAGTCGGGACTCAAACCAAGAGACCCAGTACTTC.

J is TRBJ1-2 and V is TRBV4-2, with 8 bases fitting TRBD1. The V gene end was trimmed by 4 bases and the J gene end by 4 bases; junction bases not matched to a gene: 8. This CDR3 contains 15 residues. Germline V lookup: CDR1 LGHNA, CDR2 YNFKEQ. The chain's CDR3 is CASSLDRGQSYGYTF. CDR3 in DNA: TGTGCCAGCAGCCTTGACAGGGGACAGAGCTATGGCTACACCTTC.